The rows below give T cell receptor beta chains drawn from one sample of a study of PD-L1 blockade in urothelial cancer. Assay used: immunoSEQ multiplex PCR; TCRdb lists only in-frame clones, some missing. The data hold 40,000 or so clones, with about 86% observed a single time. Sample: PBMCs, taken around atezolizumab (anti-PD-L1) treatment. The receptors were sampled from a man aged 60-69 years with urothelial cancer. Both conserved end residues are part of each CDR3. D genes are given only for firm matches. Only part of the rows carry a size: once, few, many, or a class if the clone is expanded.

CDR3nt | CDR3aa | j_gene | abundance | d_gene | v_gene
TGTGCCAGCAGTTTATACGGACGGCAGGCCGGGGGTTCACCCCTCCACTTT | CASSLYGRQAGGSPLHF | TRBJ1-6 | . | . | TRBV27
TGTGCCAGTACCGACAGGTACAATCAGCCCCAGCATTTT | CASTDRYNQPQHF | TRBJ1-5 | . | . | TRBV19
TGTGCCAGCAGCTTACTAGCGGGGGAGCAGTTCTTC | CASSLLAGEQFF | TRBJ2-1 | . | TRBD2 | TRBV7-2
TGTGCCAGCAGCCCCCGGACTAGCGGCAATGAGCAGTTCTTC | CASSPRTSGNEQFF | TRBJ2-1 | few | TRBD2 | TRBV7-2
TGTGCCAGCAGTTACTCTTGGACAGGGTACACAGATACGCAGTATTTT | CASSYSWTGYTDTQYF | TRBJ2-3 | few | TRBD1 | TRBV6-5
TGCGCCAGCAGCTTGGGAGGGACAGGGGTCTACAATGAGCAGTTCTTC | CASSLGGTGVYNEQFF | TRBJ2-1 | . | TRBD1 | TRBV5-1
TGTGCCAGCTACCACGGTGAAAAACTGTTTTTT | CASYHGEKLFF | TRBJ1-4 | . | . | TRBV6-5
TGCGCCAGCAGCTTGGACAGGGGCGTTTACGAGCAGTACTTC | CASSLDRGVYEQYF | TRBJ2-7 | . | TRBD1 | TRBV5-1
TGTGCCAGCAGTGAAGTAGCAGGGGGCACCGCGGGCAATGAGCAGTTCTTC | CASSEVAGGTAGNEQFF | TRBJ2-1 | . | TRBD1 | TRBV6-1
TGTGCCAGCAGCCAAGATACTAGCGGAAGTTACACCGGGGAGCTGTTTTTT | CASSQDTSGSYTGELFF | TRBJ2-2 | . | TRBD2 | TRBV4-2
TGTGCCAGCAGCCAAAACGTGGCGGGACTAGCTAACACCGGGGAGCTGTTTTTT | CASSQNVAGLANTGELFF | TRBJ2-2 | . | TRBD2 | TRBV14